The clone carrying this T cell receptor beta chain was counted only a few times. Its antigen remains unidentified. This entry comes from a study of T cells in Graves' hyperthyroidism and ophthalmopathy. Study results and caveats: Ophthalmopathy, which appeared later, was predicted by the model a median around 6.9 months before onset.

The investigators amplified TCR beta CDR3 regions from RNA transcripts. The HTBI primer set was used in a first-round RT-PCR of the TCR CDR3. TCRdb processed the multiplex PCR reads anew with MiXCR; each CDR3 protein has one entry. The sample includes roughly 560,000 distinct CDR3 sequences, 14% to 15% of them seen just once. The germline V gene has CDR1 GTSNPN and CDR2 SVGIG (reference sequence). J lost 3 bases, V lost 8 bases, and 7 bases had no gene match. CDR3 size: 13 residues. The sequence came from a middle-aged woman with Graves' ophthalmopathy. Input material: blood. This chain joins TRBV30 and TRBJ2-1; 7 bases match TRBD1. This chain's CDR3 is CAHRDRGYNEQFF. The DNA of the CDR3 is TGTGCCCACCGGGACAGAGGCTACAATGAGCAGTTCTTC.